Sequencing of this TCR beta chain was carried out in a study of T-cell reconstitution after alpha-beta-depleted transplantation in children. This clonotype appeared many times. V lost 2 bases to trimming and J lost 5 bases, with 13 bases between them. Germline V gene sequence: CDR1 SGHRS, CDR2 YFSETQ. CDR3 length equals 14 residues. Researchers prepared the TCRbeta library using unique molecular identifiers, the study reports. TCRdb re-called the PCR reads through MiXCR, storing one row per CDR3 protein. The sample has some 290,000 distinct CDR3 sequences; approximately 9.8% are singletons. The chain combines TRBV5-1 with TRBJ1-1; D gene unclear. This sample comprised PBMCs from the stem cell graft donor, obtained from the stem cell graft. The source of this sequence is a human donor who donated a stem cell graft to a child with SCID. This CDR3 reads CASSLDPVGTEAFF. CDR3 in DNA: TGCGCCAGCAGCTTAGACCCGGTGGGGACTGAAGCTTTCTTT.